These T cell receptor beta chains were read from a single sample in a study of cytomegalovirus exposure and HLA in healthy donors. Libraries were prepared by immunoSEQ multiplex PCR; TCRdb keeps only in-frame clonotypes and omits some of them. This repertoire shows about 170,000 clones, over 60% found once; its top ten account for roughly 6%. Specimen: PBMCs. The receptor set was obtained from a middle-aged man in good health and CMV-seropositive. The CDR3 runs from the conserved cysteine through the conserved F or W. D genes are given only for firm matches. Clone sizes are given selectively: once, few, many, or a class where the clone is expanded.

d_call,clone_size,j_call,v_call,cdr3_aa,cdr3_nt
TRBD2,.,TRBJ2-5,TRBV11-1,CASSSLAGVETQYF,TGTGCCAGCAGCTCTCTAGCGGGAGTAGAGACCCAGTACTTC
TRBD2,.,TRBJ2-1,TRBV7-3,CASSPRGSGSPHYNEQFF,TGTGCCAGCAGCCCACGGGGCAGCGGGAGCCCCCATTACAATGAGCAGTTCTTC
.,.,TRBJ1-2,TRBV14,CASSRAGGSWDYGYTF,TGTGCCAGCAGCCGGGCAGGAGGGAGCTGGGACTATGGCTACACCTTC
.,.,TRBJ2-7,TRBV11-3,CASSFLESSYEQYF,TGTGCCAGCAGCTTTCTGGAGTCTTCCTACGAGCAGTACTTC
TRBD2,once,TRBJ2-7,TRBV6-5,CASSYRAGDFSEQYF,TGTGCCAGCAGTTACCGGGCGGGAGACTTTTCGGAGCAGTACTTC
.,.,TRBJ2-5,TRBV27,CASSYSYQETQYF,TGTGCCAGCAGTTATAGCTACCAAGAGACCCAGTACTTC
.,.,TRBJ2-7,TRBV9,CASSRRGTQSYEQYF,TGTGCCAGCAGCCGTAGAGGTACTCAGAGCTACGAGCAGTACTTC
.,.,TRBJ1-1,TRBV2,CASSDLAGSTEAFF,TGTGCCAGCAGTGATTTGGCAGGGTCCACTGAAGCTTTCTTT
TRBD2,.,TRBJ2-1,TRBV7-7,CASSLDATSAIRGYNEQFF,TGTGCTAGCAGCTTAGATGCGACTAGCGCTATACGGGGGTACAATGAGCAGTTCTTC
.,.,TRBJ2-1,TRBV10-3,CAISDAGGEQFF,TGTGCCATCAGTGATGCCGGGGGTGAGCAGTTCTTC
.,.,TRBJ2-7,TRBV11-3,CASSPTRSSYEQYF,TGTGCCAGCAGCCCTACTAGGTCCTCCTACGAGCAGTACTTC
.,once,TRBJ1-5,TRBV28,CASSRMSGDQPQHF,TGTGCCAGCAGTCGGATGTCGGGGGATCAGCCCCAGCATTTT
TRBD1,.,TRBJ2-1,TRBV25-1,CASSEGQGYEQFF,TGTGCCAGCAGTGAGGGACAGGGCTATGAGCAGTTCTTC
TRBD1,.,TRBJ1-2,TRBV19,CASGVHRGKPCYTF,TGTGCCAGTGGGGTCCACAGGGGAAAACCCTGCTACACCTTC
TRBD2,few,TRBJ2-1,TRBV6-6,CASSYGTSGRFDEQFF,TGTGCCAGCAGTTACGGGACTAGCGGGAGATTCGATGAGCAGTTCTTC
.,.,TRBJ2-5,TRBV7-3,CASSLTGGQGQAQYF,TGTGCCAGCAGCTTAACGGGGGGGCAGGGGCAAGCTCAGTACTTC
TRBD2,.,TRBJ2-5,TRBV18,CASSPPGGRVEETQYF,TGTGCCAGCTCACCACCCGGCGGGAGGGTTGAAGAGACCCAGTACTTC
.,.,TRBJ2-7,TRBV28,CASSSPRGSLPDEQYF,TGTGCCAGCAGTTCTCCGCGGGGCTCCCTCCCCGACGAGCAGTACTTC
.,.,TRBJ1-1,TRBV19,CASSVLSGAMNTEAFF,TGTGCCAGTAGTGTATTATCAGGGGCCATGAACACTGAAGCTTTCTTT
.,.,TRBJ1-1,TRBV6-6,CASSQLIAGEKRAFF,TGTGCCAGCAGCCAACTAATAGCAGGGGAGAAGAGAGCTTTCTTT
.,.,TRBJ2-1,TRBV9,CASSASAIVYNEQFF,TGTGCCAGCAGCGCCAGCGCAATAGTCTACAATGAGCAGTTCTTC
.,.,TRBJ2-5,TRBV2,CASSGRAGETQYF,TGTGCCAGCTCGGGCAGGGCAGGGGAGACCCAGTACTTC
.,.,TRBJ2-6,TRBV6-5,CASSPPVAGANGLTF,TGTGCCAGCAGCCCCCCGGTGGCTGGGGCCAACGGCCTGACTTTC
TRBD2,.,TRBJ2-7,TRBV12-5,CASGLVLAGSYEQYF,TGTGCTAGTGGTTTGGTACTAGCGGGGTCCTACGAGCAGTACTTC
TRBD1,.,TRBJ2-7,TRBV19,CASSTSGTGSYEQYF,TGTGCCAGTAGTACGTCCGGGACAGGGTCCTACGAGCAGTACTTC
TRBD1,.,TRBJ1-5,TRBV28,CASSFFRGNNQPQHF,TGTGCCAGCAGTTTTTTCAGGGGGAACAATCAGCCCCAGCATTTT
.,.,TRBJ1-5,TRBV15,CATSRDRVNQPQHF,TGTGCCACCAGCAGAGACAGGGTCAATCAGCCCCAGCATTTT
.,.,TRBJ1-6,TRBV19,CASSITGGGDNSPLHF,TGTGCCAGTAGTATAACAGGCGGGGGAGATAATTCACCCCTCCACTTT
.,.,TRBJ2-5,TRBV6-5,CASSSLGEAEETQYF,TGTGCCAGCAGTTCATTGGGGGAGGCCGAAGAGACCCAGTACTTC
.,.,TRBJ1-2,TRBV28,CASSAANYGYTF,TGTGCCAGCAGTGCGGCTAACTATGGCTACACCTTC
.,.,TRBJ2-3,TRBV5-1,CASSFRAGSADTQYF,TGCGCCAGCAGCTTCAGAGCCGGGTCGGCAGATACGCAGTATTTT
.,.,TRBJ2-1,TRBV5-1,CASSLEGLASNEQFF,TGCGCCAGCAGCTTGGAGGGGCTAGCGTCTAATGAGCAGTTCTTC
TRBD1,.,TRBJ2-7,TRBV11-2,CASSTLTGGYEQYF,TGTGCCAGCAGCACCTTGACAGGGGGTTACGAGCAGTACTTC
.,few,TRBJ2-7,TRBV5-5,CASSPRGGSYEQYF,TGTGCCAGCAGCCCGAGGGGGGGTTCCTACGAGCAGTACTTC
TRBD1,.,TRBJ2-7,TRBV5-4,CASSLDLQGANEQYF,TGTGCCAGCAGCTTGGACCTACAGGGGGCCAACGAGCAGTACTTC
TRBD2,.,TRBJ2-2,TRBV6-4,CASSADRGAGELFF,TGTGCCAGCAGTGCGGACCGGGGGGCCGGGGAGCTGTTTTTT
TRBD1,.,TRBJ2-7,TRBV27,CASSPRQGAGEQYF,TGTGCCAGCAGTCCGAGGCAGGGGGCCGGCGAGCAGTACTTC
TRBD1,.,TRBJ1-5,TRBV19,CASSTKQGGSNQPQHF,TGTGCCAGTAGTACGAAGCAGGGGGGTAGCAATCAGCCCCAGCATTTT
TRBD2,.,TRBJ2-3,TRBV5-1,CASSLGLAGTDTQYF,TGCGCCAGCAGCTTGGGACTAGCGGGAACAGATACGCAGTATTTT
.,.,TRBJ2-7,TRBV19,CASSIATASYEQYF,TGTGCCAGTAGTATAGCTACAGCTTCCTACGAGCAGTACTTC
.,.,TRBJ1-5,TRBV4-1,CASSQENSVMNQPQHF,TGCGCCAGCAGCCAAGAGAACAGTGTCATGAATCAGCCCCAGCATTTT
.,.,TRBJ1-2,TRBV7-2,CASSLVAPTGYGYTF,TGTGCCAGCAGCTTAGTGGCCCCGACGGGCTATGGCTACACCTTC
TRBD1,.,TRBJ1-2,TRBV2,CASIGQGVGYTF,TGTGCCAGCATTGGACAGGGGGTCGGCTACACCTTC
TRBD2,.,TRBJ2-5,TRBV28,CASSNGVWAGGVETQYF,TGTGCCAGCAGCAACGGTGTCTGGGCGGGAGGGGTAGAGACCCAGTACTTC
TRBD1,.,TRBJ1-5,TRBV19,CASTGTDYQPQHF,TGTGCCAGTACCGGGACAGATTATCAGCCCCAGCATTTT